The 29 T cell receptor beta chains listed next were all sequenced from one sample in a study of blood T cell repertoires in COVID-19. Sequencing was performed with immunoSEQ multiplex PCR; in TCRdb, only in-frame clones are kept and a portion is missing. Of tens of thousands of clones in the sample, about 86% are singletons; the top ten hold 5.3%. Sequences were obtained from peripheral blood. The receptor source for this set is a man in his forties or fifties with active COVID-19.

The DNA of the CDR3 is TGTGCCAGCAGTGAAGCGACTAGCGGGGGGGGCGAGCAGTACTTC. It translates to CASSEATSGGGEQYF. The chain links TRBV2 to TRBJ2-7, with 14 bases identical to TRBD2. CDR1 SNHLY and CDR2 FYNNEI come from the germline V gene. The CDR3 is 15 residues long. After removal of 0 bases from V and 6 bases from J, the junction contained 1 base not matched to a gene.

The chain combines TRBV6-2 or TRBV6-3 with TRBJ1-4; 8 positions match TRBD1. Germline V gives CDR1 MNHEY, CDR2 SVGEGT. The V gene end was trimmed by 4 bases and the J gene end by 0 bases; junction bases not matched to a gene: 1. The CDR3 length is 15 residues. For the CDR3, the DNA is TGTGCCAGCAGTTCACAGGGGGCAACTAATGAAAAACTGTTTTTT. Residues: CASSSQGATNEKLFF.

V gene TRBV7-2 combines with J gene TRBJ2-1; TRBD1 might be the D (6 bases). The CDR3 has 14 residues. Germline V gene lookup returns CDR1 SGHTA and CDR2 FQGNSA. Trimming took 5 bases from V and 10 from J, leaving 18 bases between them. The CDR3 spells CASSPGAAPAEQFF. The CDR3 bases are TGTGCCAGCAGCCCAGGGGCAGCCCCCGCCGAGCAGTTCTTC.

CDR3 DNA: TGTGCCAGCACCTTTAGGCGCCAGGTTTCCGAAAAACTGTTTTTT. Its translation is CASTFRRQVSEKLFF. The chain couples TRBV28 to TRBJ1-4, with D unresolved. The V end was cut by 7 bases, the J end by 8 bases, with 20 bases between. The CDR3 length is 15 residues. The germline V gene has CDR1 MDHEN and CDR2 SYDVKM.

The rearrangement joins TRBV25-1 to TRBJ2-5; D gene ambiguous. CDR1 is MGHDK and CDR2 is SYGVNS in the germline V gene. The CDR3 is 15 residues long. V lost 2 bases to trimming and J lost 0 bases, with 10 bases between them. The CDR3 region has the DNA TGTGCCAGCAGTGAAACCAGTTGGTACCAAGAGACCCAGTACTTC. This translates into CASSETSWYQETQYF.

For this clone: A much larger clonotype is one base distant, so this may be a read error. V gene TRBV5-4 combines with J gene TRBJ2-2, with 9 bases fitting TRBD1. From germline, CDR1 is SGHNT and CDR2 YYREEE (reference sequence). The CDR3 runs to 15 residues. Trimming cost V 0 bases and J 3 bases; bases outside gene matches: 0. CDR3 DNA sequence: TGTGCCAGCAGCTTGGGACAGGGGGACACCGGGGAGCTGTTTTTT. Its translation: CASSLGQGDTGELFF.

The J gene is TRBJ1-6, the V gene TRBV7-8, with a weak D call TRBD1 (5 bases). Between the trimmed V and J ends, which lost 2 bases and 8 bases, there was a span of 16 bases. From germline, CDR1 is SGHVS and CDR2 FQNEAQ. This CDR3 is built from 16 residues. CDR3 sequence (DNA): TGTGCCAGCAGCTTAATGGCTATGACAGCCGATTCACCCCTCCACTTT. Its translation is CASSLMAMTADSPLHF.

The chain combines TRBV2 with TRBJ2-2; D unresolved. Germline values: CDR1 SNHLY, CDR2 FYNNEI. Trimming took off 1 base at V and 3 bases at J, with 6 bases between the two ends. This CDR3 region has 14 residues. The CDR3, as DNA: TGTGCCAGCAGTGAAGGACTGTACACCGGGGAGCTGTTTTTT. It codes for CASSEGLYTGELFF.

This chain uses TRBV9 with TRBJ2-4; TRBD1 agrees at 7 bases. This CDR3 spans 17 amino acids. J was trimmed by 0 bases and V by 4 bases; bases with no gene match: 10. In germline, CDR1 is SGDLS, CDR2 YYNGEE. The CDR3 nucleotides are TGTGCCAGCAGCCCCTCTCCCGGGACAGTAGCCAAAAACATTCAGTACTTC. It specifies CASSPSPGTVAKNIQYF.

The rearrangement links TRBV29-1 to TRBJ1-3; maybe TRBD1 (5 bases). Per the germline V gene, CDR1 is SQVTM and CDR2 is ANQGSEA. The CDR3 has 13 residues. V gave up 6 bases and J gave up 0 bases, with 9 bases separating them. CDR3 in amino acids: CSVAGSSGNTIYF. CDR3 in DNA: TGCAGCGTCGCAGGGTCCTCTGGAAACACCATATATTTT.

This clone was observed a handful of times. V gene TRBV19 combines with J gene TRBJ1-5; D is perhaps TRBD1 (6 bases). In germline, CDR1 is LNHDA, CDR2 SQIVND (reference sequence). The germline V and J ends were trimmed by 11 bases and 7 bases, with 15 bases remaining between them. The CDR3 sequence is 12 residues long. The CDR3 coding sequence is TGTGCCTCCGGGGGGGGCGGACAGCCCCAGCATTTT. Translating gives CASGGGGQPQHF.

The rearrangement uses TRBV9 and TRBJ1-4, with 8 bases that match TRBD1. Germline V lookup: CDR1 SGDLS, CDR2 YYNGEE. The V gene end was trimmed by 0 bases and the J gene end by 8 bases; junction bases not matched to a gene: 6. CDR3 length: 15 residues. The CDR3 bases are TGTGCCAGCAGCGTAGGAGACAGGGGTTACGAAAAACTGTTTTTT. It is translated as CASSVGDRGYEKLFF.

This clone was seen just once. The rearrangement joins TRBV5-6 to TRBJ2-3, with TRBD2 matching 11 bases. The CDR3 covers 16 residues. J gave up 5 bases and V 0 bases, and 5 bases lay outside the gene matches. Germline lookup yields CDR1 SGHDT and CDR2 YYEEEE. CDR3 in amino acids: CASSLVLAGGIDTQYF. Written as DNA, the CDR3 is TGTGCCAGCAGCTTGGTGTTAGCGGGAGGGATAGATACGCAGTATTTT.

This rearrangement joins TRBV2 to TRBJ2-2, with a weak D call TRBD1 (5 bases). V gave up 6 bases and J gave up 6 bases, with 14 bases separating them. Germline V gene sequence: CDR1 SNHLY, CDR2 FYNNEI. The CDR3 consists of 14 residues. CDR3 amino acids: CASRPTVDAGELFF. For the CDR3, the DNA is TGTGCCAGCAGGCCGACAGTGGATGCCGGGGAGCTGTTTTTT. Looking up the rest from reference TRBV2 and TRBJ2-2 gives the full variable domain: EPEVTQTPSHQVTQMGQEVILRCVPISNHLYFYWYRQILGQKVEFLVSFYNNEISEKSEIFDDQFSVERPDGSNFTLKIRSTKLEDSAMYFCASRPTVDAGELFFGEGSRLTVL.

This chain uses TRBV5-8 with TRBJ2-2, with 8 bases that match TRBD1. Trimming cost V 3 bases and J 5 bases; bases outside gene matches: 12. The CDR3 has 17 amino acids. The germline V gene encodes CDR1 SGHTS and CDR2 YDEGEE. For the CDR3, the DNA is TGTGCCAGCAGCTCCGGGACAGGCGCGAAGTTGACCGGGGAGCTGTTTTTT. This encodes CASSSGTGAKLTGELFF.

The chain couples TRBV5-4 to TRBJ2-1; TRBD1 aligns across 9 bases. The CDR3 is 15 residues long. V was pared by 4 bases and J by 2 bases, with 4 bases of the junction left unmatched. Germline V gene lookup returns CDR1 SGHNT and CDR2 YYREEE (reference sequence). CDR3 region: CASSPGQGTYNEQFF. The CDR3 DNA is TGTGCCAGCAGCCCGGGACAGGGTACCTACAATGAGCAGTTCTTC.

The chain employs TRBV6-5 and TRBJ2-4, with D possibly being TRBD2 (6 bases). There are 13 residues in the CDR3. CDR1 MNHEY and CDR2 SVGAGI come from the germline V gene. Trimming shortened V by 2 bases and J by 8 bases, and 10 bases separated the two germline ends. CDR3 region: CASSYTGVDIQYF. The CDR3 coding sequence is TGTGCCAGCAGTTACACGGGGGTGGACATTCAGTACTTC.

This sequence joins TRBV7-8 and TRBJ1-2, with D perhaps TRBD1 (5 bases). Trimming pared 3 bases from V and 4 bases from J, leaving 18 bases between. Germline-derived CDR1 and CDR2 are SGHVS and FQNEAQ. This CDR3 is built from 16 residues. This CDR3 is CASSFGLTARTYGYTF. CDR3 in DNA: TGTGCCAGCAGCTTTGGCTTGACAGCCCGCACCTATGGCTACACCTTC. The full variable domain, completed using reference TRBV7-8 and TRBJ1-2, is GAGVSQSPRYKVAKRGQDVALRCDPISGHVSLFWYQQALGQGPEFLTYFQNEAQLDKSGLPSDRFFAERPEGSVSTLKIQRTQQEDSAVYLCASSFGLTARTYGYTFGSGTRLTVV.

V and J are TRBV7-2 and TRBJ1-1; a weak D match, TRBD1 (5 bases). The CDR3 contains 15 residues. V was shortened by 1 base and J by 3 bases, with 12 bases between the two germline ends. CDR1 SGHTA and CDR2 FQGNSA come from the germline V gene. CDR3 nucleotides: TGTGCCAGCAGCTTAGAAGGGGTTGGGGACACTGAAGCTTTCTTT. Protein product: CASSLEGVGDTEAFF.

This chain links TRBV28 with TRBJ1-4; TRBD1 might be the D (5 bases). This CDR3 comprises 15 residues. Germline CDR1 MDHEN, CDR2 SYDVKM. Trimming pared 6 bases from V and 7 bases from J, leaving 18 bases between. The chain's CDR3 is CASRRGEGGAEKLFF. The CDR3 DNA reads TGTGCCAGCAGACGTGGTGAGGGAGGGGCTGAAAAACTGTTTTTT.

V and J are TRBV11-2 and TRBJ1-3; D might be TRBD1 (5 bases). Germline CDR1 SGHAT, CDR2 FQNNGV. Trimming removed 6 bases at V and 0 bases at J, with 18 bases between. The CDR3 is 17 residues long. The CDR3 loop reads CASRPWGGRNSGNTIYF. CDR3 DNA: TGTGCCAGCAGACCTTGGGGGGGACGGAACTCTGGAAACACCATATATTTT.

The V call is TRBV3-1 (or the pseudogene TRBV3-2), the J call TRBJ1-6; possibly TRBD1 for D (5 bases). Trimming removed 0 bases from V and 9 bases from J, with 15 bases in between. The CDR3 sequence is 16 residues long. Germline lookup yields CDR1 LGHDT and CDR2 YNNKEL (reference sequence). In DNA form, the CDR3 reads TGTGCCAGCAGCCAAGACGGGGGTAAGGACGGTTCACCCCTCCACTTT. Its protein product is CASSQDGGKDGSPLHF.

The chain uses TRBV5-6 and TRBJ1-3, with D unclear. The germline CDR1 and CDR2 sequences are SGHDT and YYEEEE. V lost 5 bases and J lost 5, with 8 bases in between. There are 12 residues in the CDR3. The CDR3 DNA sequence: TGTGCCAGCAGTTTCAGGAGAAACACCATATATTTT. Translated, it gives CASSFRRNTIYF.

The chain has TRBV23-1 and TRBJ1-6; 7 nucleotides line up with TRBD1. TRBV23-1 has ORF status, its function being uncertain. The CDR3 contains 14 residues. The J segment lost 6 bases and the V segment lost 8 bases, leaving 7 bases of the junction unmatched. CDR3 nucleotides: TGCGCCAGCGGAATGACAGGGAGTAATTCACCCCTCCACTTT. Translated: CASGMTGSNSPLHF.

The J gene is TRBJ2-3, the V gene TRBV6-5; 8 bases match TRBD2. The germline gives CDR1 MNHEY, CDR2 SVGAGI. J was trimmed by 2 bases and V by 7 bases; bases with no gene match: 5. CDR3 length: 14 amino acids. The CDR3 region is CASTRAGDTDTQYF. CDR3 DNA sequence: TGTGCCAGCACCCGAGCGGGAGACACAGATACGCAGTATTTT.

This chain uses TRBV5-4 with TRBJ1-2, with D maybe TRBD1 (5 bases). The CDR3 contains 14 residues. V was pared by 5 bases and J by 4 bases, with 15 bases between. Germline CDR1 and CDR2: SGHNT and YYREEE (reference sequence). CDR3: CASSTGGDLYGYTF. The CDR3 nucleotides read TGTGCCAGCAGTACCGGGGGGGACCTCTATGGCTACACCTTC.

This chain uses TRBV3-1 (or the pseudogene TRBV3-2) with TRBJ2-3; TRBD2 is a possible D gene (6 bases). The V end lost 1 base, the J end lost 4 bases, and 15 bases lay between the germline ends. The CDR3 sequence is 16 residues long. CDR1 and CDR2 from the germline V gene are LGHDT and YNNKEL (reference sequence). The CDR3 loop is CASSQGNSGLADTQYF. The CDR3 coding sequence is TGTGCCAGCAGCCAAGGGAATAGCGGTTTGGCAGATACGCAGTATTTT.

The chain combines TRBV5-8 with TRBJ1-5, with 8 bases lining up with TRBD1. This CDR3 comprises 15 residues. The germline V gene encodes CDR1 SGHTS and CDR2 YDEGEE. V lost 1 base to trimming and J lost 4 bases; unmatched junction nucleotides: 4. CDR3 DNA sequence: TGTGCCAGCAGCTTGTGGCAGGGGGCGAATCAGCCCCAGCATTTT. It specifies CASSLWQGANQPQHF.

This chain connects TRBV5-1 to TRBJ2-1; 7 bases line up with TRBD2. The CDR3 is 15 amino acids. Germline V CDR1 and CDR2: SGHRS, YFSETQ. Trimming removed 0 bases from V and 5 bases from J; junction bases left unmatched: 5. CDR3 in DNA: TGCGCCAGCAGCTTGGGCTCTAGCGGTAACAATGAGCAGTTCTTC. Amino acids: CASSLGSSGNNEQFF.